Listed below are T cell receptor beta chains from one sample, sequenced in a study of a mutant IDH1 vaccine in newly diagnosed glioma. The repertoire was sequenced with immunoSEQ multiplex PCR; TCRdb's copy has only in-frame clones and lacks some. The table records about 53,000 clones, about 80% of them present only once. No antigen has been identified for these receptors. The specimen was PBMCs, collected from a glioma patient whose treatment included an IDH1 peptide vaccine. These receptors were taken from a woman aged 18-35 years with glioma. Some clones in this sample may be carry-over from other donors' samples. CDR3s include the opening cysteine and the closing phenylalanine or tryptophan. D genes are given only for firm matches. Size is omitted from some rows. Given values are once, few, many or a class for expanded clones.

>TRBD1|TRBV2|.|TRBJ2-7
CASSDQGASYEQYF
TGTGCCAGCAGTGATCAGGGGGCTTCCTACGAGCAGTACTTC
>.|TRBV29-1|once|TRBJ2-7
CSVVEGQHTYEQYF
TGCAGCGTTGTAGAGGGGCAGCATACCTACGAGCAGTACTTC
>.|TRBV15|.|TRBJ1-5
CATSVDSPYSNQPQHF
TGTGCCACCAGCGTCGACAGCCCTTATAGCAATCAGCCCCAGCATTTT
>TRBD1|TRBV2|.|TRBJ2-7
CASSARQGAVYEQYF
TGTGCCAGCAGCGCCCGACAGGGGGCTGTTTACGAGCAGTACTTC
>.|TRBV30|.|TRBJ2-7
CAWSGLIFDYEQYF
TGTGCCTGGAGCGGACTGATCTTTGACTACGAGCAGTACTTC
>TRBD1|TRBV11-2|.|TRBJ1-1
CASSNTGQTGAANTEAFF
TGTGCCAGCAGCAACACCGGGCAAACAGGGGCAGCGAACACTGAAGCTTTCTTT
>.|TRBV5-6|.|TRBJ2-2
CASSFLKGIGDTGELFF
TGTGCCAGCAGCTTCTTAAAAGGGATAGGGGACACCGGGGAGCTGTTTTTT
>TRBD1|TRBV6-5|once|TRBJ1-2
CASSYTWTGLNYGYTF
TGTGCCAGCAGTTACACTTGGACAGGGCTAAACTATGGCTACACCTTC
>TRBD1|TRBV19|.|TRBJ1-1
CASSPTGRGEAFF
TGTGCCAGTAGCCCGACAGGGAGGGGCGAAGCTTTCTTT
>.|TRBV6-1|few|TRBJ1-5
CASSDPGTGDQPQHF
TGTGCCAGCAGTGACCCAGGGACTGGAGACCAGCCCCAGCATTTT
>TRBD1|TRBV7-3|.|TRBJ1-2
CASSLRRGDGYTF
TGTGCCAGCAGCTTACGCAGGGGGGATGGCTACACCTTC
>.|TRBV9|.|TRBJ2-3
CASSVLGQSDTQYF
TGTGCCAGCAGCGTATTAGGGCAAAGCGATACGCAGTATTTT
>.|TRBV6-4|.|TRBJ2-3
CASSAGTTDTQYF
TGTGCCAGCAGTGCGGGGACCACAGATACGCAGTATTTT
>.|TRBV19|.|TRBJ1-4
CASSIAQGPNEKLFF
TGTGCCAGTAGTATTGCGCAGGGGCCCAATGAAAAACTGTTTTTT
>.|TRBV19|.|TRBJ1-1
CASSKTAIWNTEAFF
TGTGCCAGTAGCAAAACGGCCATTTGGAACACTGAAGCTTTCTTT
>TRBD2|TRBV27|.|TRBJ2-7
CASSRGTSVYEQYF
TGTGCCAGCAGTCGTGGGACTAGCGTCTACGAGCAGTACTTC
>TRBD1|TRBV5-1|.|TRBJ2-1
CASSSRQGSSYNEQFF
TGCGCCAGCAGCTCGAGACAGGGGAGCTCCTACAATGAGCAGTTCTTC
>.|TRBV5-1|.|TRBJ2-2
CASRSGRNTGELFF
TGCGCCAGCAGATCCGGGAGGAACACCGGGGAGCTGTTTTTT
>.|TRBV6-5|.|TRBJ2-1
CASSYLLGGEQFF
TGTGCCAGCAGTTATCTACTAGGTGGTGAGCAGTTCTTC
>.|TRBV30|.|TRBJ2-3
CAWSATRVGTQYF
TGTGCCTGGAGCGCCACCCGGGTGGGGACGCAGTATTTT
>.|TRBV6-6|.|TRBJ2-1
CASSYQGRSYNEQFF
TGTGCCAGCAGTTACCAGGGCCGCTCCTACAATGAGCAGTTCTTC
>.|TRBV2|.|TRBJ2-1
CASISGSHNEQFF
TGTGCCAGCATTTCCGGGTCCCACAATGAGCAGTTCTTC
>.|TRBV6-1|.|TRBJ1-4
CASSRVNEKLFF
TGTGCCAGCAGTAGGGTGAATGAAAAACTGTTTTTT
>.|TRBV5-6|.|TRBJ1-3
CASSPQGQAGNTIYF
TGTGCCAGCAGCCCCCAGGGGCAGGCTGGAAACACCATATATTTT
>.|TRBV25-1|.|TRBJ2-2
CASSGGRQESGELFF
TGTGCCAGCAGTGGGGGAAGGCAGGAGTCCGGGGAGCTGTTTTTT
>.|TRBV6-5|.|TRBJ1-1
CASSPRTETEAFF
TGTGCCAGCAGCCCTAGGACAGAAACCGAAGCTTTCTTT
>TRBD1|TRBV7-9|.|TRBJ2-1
CASSSEGPGTGTQFF
TGTGCCAGCAGCTCCGAGGGTCCCGGGACAGGGACGCAGTTCTTC
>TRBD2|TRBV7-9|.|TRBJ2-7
CASSPTGGIYEQYF
TGTGCCAGCAGCCCCACGGGAGGGATCTACGAGCAGTACTTC
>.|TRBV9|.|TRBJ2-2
CASTSLEGWATGELFF
TGTGCCAGCACCTCGCTGGAGGGGTGGGCGACCGGGGAGCTGTTTTTT
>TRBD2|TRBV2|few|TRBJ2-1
CASTRGAGASYNEQFF
TGTGCCAGCACCCGGGGAGCGGGGGCCTCCTACAATGAGCAGTTCTTC
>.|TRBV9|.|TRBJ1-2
CASSRTTVYGYTF
TGTGCCAGCAGCAGAACCACCGTCTATGGCTACACCTTC
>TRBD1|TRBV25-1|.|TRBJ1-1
CASSRPGTGRTEAFF
TGTGCCAGCAGTAGGCCCGGGACAGGGAGGACTGAAGCTTTCTTT
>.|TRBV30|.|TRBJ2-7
CACGGASYEQYF
TGTGCCTGCGGTGGGGCCTCCTACGAGCAGTACTTC
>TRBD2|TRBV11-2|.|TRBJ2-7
CASSTGLAGRGSEQYF
TGTGCCAGCAGCACAGGACTAGCGGGCCGAGGATCCGAGCAGTACTTC
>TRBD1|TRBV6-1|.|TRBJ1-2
CASSSGQVYNYGYTF
TGTGCCAGCAGCTCGGGACAGGTCTACAACTATGGCTACACCTTC
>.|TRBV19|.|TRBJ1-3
CASKDDPSGNTIYF
TGTGCCAGTAAGGACGATCCGAGTGGAAACACCATATATTTT
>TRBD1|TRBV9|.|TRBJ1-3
CASSSPVGGQISGNTIYF
TGTGCCAGCAGCTCCCCAGTAGGGGGACAGATCTCTGGAAACACCATATATTTT
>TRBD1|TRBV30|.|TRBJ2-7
CAWGDRDSSYEQYF
TGTGCCTGGGGTGACAGGGATTCCTCCTACGAGCAGTACTTC
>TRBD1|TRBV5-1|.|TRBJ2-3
CASSLDRGGTDTQYF
TGCGCCAGCAGCTTGGACAGGGGGGGCACAGATACGCAGTATTTT
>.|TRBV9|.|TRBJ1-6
CASSVKVGLSPLHF
TGTGCCAGCAGCGTGAAGGTGGGTCTCTCACCCCTCCACTTT
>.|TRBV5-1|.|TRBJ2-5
CASSLGTGQETQYF
TGCGCCAGCAGCTTAGGGACGGGCCAAGAGACCCAGTACTTC
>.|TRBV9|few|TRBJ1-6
CASSYDTRRNSPLHF
TGTGCCAGCAGCTACGACACTCGCAGGAATTCACCCCTCCACTTT
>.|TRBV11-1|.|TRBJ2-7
CASSLEDEQYF
TGTGCCAGCAGCTTAGAGGACGAGCAGTACTTC
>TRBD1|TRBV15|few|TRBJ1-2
CATSTDRGRYGYTF
TGTGCCACCAGCACCGACAGGGGTCGGTATGGCTACACCTTC
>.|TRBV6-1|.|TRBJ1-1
CASSWRGRVTEAFF
TGTGCCAGCAGCTGGCGGGGGAGGGTCACTGAAGCTTTCTTT
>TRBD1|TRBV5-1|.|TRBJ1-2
CASSLALPGQGIGGYTF
TGCGCCAGCAGCTTGGCCCTTCCGGGACAGGGAATAGGGGGCTACACCTTC
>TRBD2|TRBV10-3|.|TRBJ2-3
CATLTGTRSTDTQYF
TGTGCCACGCTCACCGGGACTAGGAGCACAGATACGCAGTATTTT
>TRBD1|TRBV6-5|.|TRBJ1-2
CASSADRGVGYTF
TGTGCCAGCAGCGCCGACAGGGGTGTTGGCTACACCTTC
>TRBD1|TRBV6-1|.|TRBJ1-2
CASSRDRVVLGYTF
TGTGCCAGCAGCCGGGACAGGGTCGTACTTGGCTACACCTTC
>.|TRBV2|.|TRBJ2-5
CASARDLKYF
TGTGCCAGTGCCCGGGACCTAAAGTACTTC
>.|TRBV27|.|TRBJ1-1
CASSRKRNTEAFF
TGTGCCAGCAGTAGAAAGAGGAACACTGAAGCTTTCTTT
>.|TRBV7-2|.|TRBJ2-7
CASEGGGASYEQYF
TGTGCCAGCGAAGGGGGCGGGGCTTCCTACGAGCAGTACTTC
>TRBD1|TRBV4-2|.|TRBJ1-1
CASSQDLVRQGATNTEAFF
TGTGCCAGCAGCCAAGATTTGGTTCGACAGGGGGCTACGAACACTGAAGCTTTCTTT
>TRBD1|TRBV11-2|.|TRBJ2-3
CASSLDRTGAQYF
TGTGCCAGCAGCTTAGACCGGACAGGGGCGCAGTATTTT
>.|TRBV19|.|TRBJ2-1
CASSIRTSPEQFF
TGTGCCAGTAGTATACGCACTAGCCCGGAGCAGTTCTTC
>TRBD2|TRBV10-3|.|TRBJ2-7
CAISESGVAGFYEQYF
TGTGCCATCAGTGAGTCGGGGGTAGCGGGATTCTACGAGCAGTACTTC
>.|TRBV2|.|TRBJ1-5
CASKRGNQPQHF
TGTGCCAGCAAACGGGGGAATCAGCCCCAGCATTTT
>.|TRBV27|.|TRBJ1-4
CASRALTGFNEKLFF
TGTGCCAGCAGGGCACTTACAGGCTTCAATGAAAAACTGTTTTTT
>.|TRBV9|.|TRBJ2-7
CASSARAGTAEWEYEQYF
TGTGCCAGCAGCGCACGAGCGGGGACAGCCGAGTGGGAGTACGAGCAGTACTTC